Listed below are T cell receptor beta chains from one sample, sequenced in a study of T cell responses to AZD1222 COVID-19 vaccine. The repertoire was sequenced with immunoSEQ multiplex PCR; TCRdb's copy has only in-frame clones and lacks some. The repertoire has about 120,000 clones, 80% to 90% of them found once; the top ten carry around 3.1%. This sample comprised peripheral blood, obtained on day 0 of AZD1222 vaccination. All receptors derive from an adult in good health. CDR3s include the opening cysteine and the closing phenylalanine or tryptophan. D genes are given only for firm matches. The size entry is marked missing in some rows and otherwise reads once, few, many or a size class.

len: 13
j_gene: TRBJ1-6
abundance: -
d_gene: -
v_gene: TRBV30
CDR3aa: CAWTTGLNSPLHF
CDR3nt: TGTGCCTGGACGACGGGACTTAATTCACCCCTCCACTTT

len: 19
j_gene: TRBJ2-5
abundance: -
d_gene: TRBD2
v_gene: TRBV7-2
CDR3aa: CASSLGVSGTSGPQETQYF
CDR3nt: TGTGCCAGCAGCTTAGGAGTTTCCGGGACTAGCGGCCCACAAGAGACCCAGTACTTC

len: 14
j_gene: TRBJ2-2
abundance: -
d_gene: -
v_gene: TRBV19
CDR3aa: CASSFPALTGELFF
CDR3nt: TGTGCCAGTAGTTTTCCAGCTCTTACCGGGGAGCTGTTTTTT

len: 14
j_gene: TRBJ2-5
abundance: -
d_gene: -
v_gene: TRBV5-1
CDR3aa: CASSFQGSGETQYF
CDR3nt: TGCGCCAGCAGCTTCCAGGGTTCGGGAGAGACCCAGTACTTC

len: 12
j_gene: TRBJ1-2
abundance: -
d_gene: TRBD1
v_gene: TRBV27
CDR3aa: CASGDRADGYTF
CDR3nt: TGTGCCAGCGGCGACAGGGCTGATGGCTACACCTTC

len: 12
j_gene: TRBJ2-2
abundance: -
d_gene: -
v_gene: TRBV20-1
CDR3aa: CSASEADGELFF
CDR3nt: TGCAGTGCTAGTGAGGCGGACGGGGAGCTGTTTTTT

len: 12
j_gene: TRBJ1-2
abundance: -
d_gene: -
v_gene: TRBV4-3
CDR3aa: CASSQDAYGYTF
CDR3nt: TGCGCCAGCAGCCAGGACGCCTATGGCTACACCTTC

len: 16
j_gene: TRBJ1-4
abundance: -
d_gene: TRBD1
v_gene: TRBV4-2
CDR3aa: CASSYTGGSRNEKLFF
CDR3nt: TGTGCCAGCAGCTATACAGGGGGCTCAAGAAATGAAAAACTGTTTTTT

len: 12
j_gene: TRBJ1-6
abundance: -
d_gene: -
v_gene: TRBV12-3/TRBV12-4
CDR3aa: CAAGTDNSPLHF
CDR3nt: TGTGCTGCCGGGACGGATAATTCACCCCTCCACTTT

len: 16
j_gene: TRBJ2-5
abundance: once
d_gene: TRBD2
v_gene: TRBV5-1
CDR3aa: CASSLETGGVSGTQYF
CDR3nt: TGCGCCAGCAGCTTGGAGACGGGAGGAGTTTCGGGGACCCAGTACTTC

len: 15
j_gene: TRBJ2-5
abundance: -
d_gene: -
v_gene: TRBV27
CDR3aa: CASSPYSQGGETQYF
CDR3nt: TGTGCCAGCAGTCCCTATAGCCAGGGAGGAGAGACCCAGTACTTC

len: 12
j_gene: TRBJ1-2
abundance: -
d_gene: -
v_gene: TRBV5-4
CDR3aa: CASSFGLLGYTF
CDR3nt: TGTGCCAGCAGCTTTGGTCTTCTTGGCTACACCTTC

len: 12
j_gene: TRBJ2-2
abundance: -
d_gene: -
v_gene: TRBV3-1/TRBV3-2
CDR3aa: CASSQVGGELFF
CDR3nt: TGTGCCAGCAGCCAAGTAGGCGGGGAGCTGTTTTTT

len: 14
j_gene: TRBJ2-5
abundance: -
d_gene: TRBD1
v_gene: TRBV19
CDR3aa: CASSIRTGRETQYF
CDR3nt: TGTGCCAGTAGTATCCGGACAGGGCGGGAGACCCAGTACTTC

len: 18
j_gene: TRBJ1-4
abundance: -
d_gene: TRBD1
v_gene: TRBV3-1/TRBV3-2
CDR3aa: CASSQFRDREFCVEKLFF
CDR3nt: TGTGCCAGCAGCCAGTTCCGGGACAGGGAATTCTGCGTTGAAAAACTGTTTTTT

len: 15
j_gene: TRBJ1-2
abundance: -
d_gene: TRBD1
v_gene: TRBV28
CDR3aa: CASSLSGTGGYGYTF
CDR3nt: TGTGCCAGCAGTTTATCCGGGACAGGGGGCTATGGCTACACCTTC

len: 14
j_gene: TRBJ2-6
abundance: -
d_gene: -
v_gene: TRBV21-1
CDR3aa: CASSKEWTVNVLTF
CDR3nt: TGTGCCAGCAGCAAAGAGTGGACTGTCAACGTCCTGACTTTC

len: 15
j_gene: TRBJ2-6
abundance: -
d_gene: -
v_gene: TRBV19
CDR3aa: CASRPRGSGANVLTF
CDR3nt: TGTGCCAGTAGGCCCAGGGGCTCTGGGGCCAACGTCCTGACTTTC

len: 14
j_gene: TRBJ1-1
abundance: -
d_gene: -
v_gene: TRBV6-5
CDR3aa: CASSYSMNRPEAFF
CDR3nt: TGTGCCAGCAGTTACTCGATGAATCGGCCTGAAGCTTTCTTT

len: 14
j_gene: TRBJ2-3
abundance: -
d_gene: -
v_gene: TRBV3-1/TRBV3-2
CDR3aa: CASSQGRRTDTQYF
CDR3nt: TGTGCCAGCAGCCAAGGCAGACGCACAGATACGCAGTATTTT

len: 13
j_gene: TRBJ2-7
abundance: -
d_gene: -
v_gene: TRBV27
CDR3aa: CASSLRRWTEQYF
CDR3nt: TGTGCCAGCAGTTTAAGGCGGTGGACCGAGCAGTACTTC

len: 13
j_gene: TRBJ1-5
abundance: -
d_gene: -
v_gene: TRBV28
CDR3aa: CASSPDPSRPQHF
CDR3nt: TGTGCCAGCAGTCCGGACCCAAGTCGGCCCCAGCATTTT

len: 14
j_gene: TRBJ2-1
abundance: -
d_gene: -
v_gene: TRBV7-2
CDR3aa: CASSLRTNSNEQFF
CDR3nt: TGTGCCAGCAGCCTTAGGACAAATTCCAATGAGCAGTTCTTC

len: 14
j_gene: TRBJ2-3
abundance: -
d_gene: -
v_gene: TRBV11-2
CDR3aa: CASSPEYSTDTQYF
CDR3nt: TGTGCCAGCAGCCCCGAGTACAGCACAGATACGCAGTATTTT

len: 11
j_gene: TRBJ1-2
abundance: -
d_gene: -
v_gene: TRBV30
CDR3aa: CAWSFAGDYTF
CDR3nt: TGTGCCTGGAGTTTTGCAGGGGACTACACCTTC

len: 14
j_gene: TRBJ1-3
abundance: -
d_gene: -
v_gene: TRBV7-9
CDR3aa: CASSLDSWLNTIYF
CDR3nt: TGTGCCAGCAGCCTGGACTCCTGGTTAAACACCATATATTTT

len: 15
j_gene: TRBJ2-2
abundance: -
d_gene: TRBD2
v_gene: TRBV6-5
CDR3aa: CASRGLAGVPGELFF
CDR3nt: TGTGCCAGCAGGGGACTAGCGGGAGTCCCCGGGGAGCTGTTTTTT

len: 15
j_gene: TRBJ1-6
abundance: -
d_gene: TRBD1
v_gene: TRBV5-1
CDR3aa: CASSLVTGQGSPLHF
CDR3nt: TGCGCCAGCAGCTTGGTGACAGGACAGGGTTCACCCCTCCACTTT

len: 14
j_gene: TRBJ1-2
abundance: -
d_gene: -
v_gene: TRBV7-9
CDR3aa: CASSRETGYSGYTF
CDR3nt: TGTGCCAGCAGCCGGGAAACAGGGTACTCTGGCTACACCTTC

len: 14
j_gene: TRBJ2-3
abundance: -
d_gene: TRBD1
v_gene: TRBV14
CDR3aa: CASSTRQGADTQYF
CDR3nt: TGTGCCAGCAGCACCAGACAGGGCGCAGATACGCAGTATTTT

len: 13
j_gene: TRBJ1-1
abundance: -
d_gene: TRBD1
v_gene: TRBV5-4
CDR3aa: CASSLDRGTEAFF
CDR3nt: TGTGCCAGCAGCCTCGACAGGGGCACTGAAGCTTTCTTT